This entry concerns a single TCR beta chain. These data belong to a study of blood T cell repertoires in COVID-19. About the research overall: T cells, B-cell-depleted T cells, or PBMCs supplied cDNA or gDNA.

In the authors' workflow: By means of reference gene primer amplification, nucleated cell counts were estimated. Assay: immunoSEQ multiplex PCR; the TCRdb copy retains only in-frame clones and omits some. From that table come the V and J calls and clone size; the DNA was used to work out D and trimming. Here the sample spans about 200,000 clones, 88% being singletons. In germline, CDR1 is MNHEY, CDR2 SMNVEV (reference sequence). The CDR3 is 13 residues long. Deletions cut 6 bases from V and 3 bases from J, with 11 bases between. The material sequenced was peripheral blood. The V call is TRBV27, the J call TRBJ2-5, with D possibly TRBD2 on 6 matching bases. This receptor was identified in a human donor in a cohort sampled during active COVID-19. The CDR3: CASRGGGEETQYF. The CDR3 DNA is TGTGCCAGCAGGGGGGGTGGGGAAGAGACCCAGTACTTC.